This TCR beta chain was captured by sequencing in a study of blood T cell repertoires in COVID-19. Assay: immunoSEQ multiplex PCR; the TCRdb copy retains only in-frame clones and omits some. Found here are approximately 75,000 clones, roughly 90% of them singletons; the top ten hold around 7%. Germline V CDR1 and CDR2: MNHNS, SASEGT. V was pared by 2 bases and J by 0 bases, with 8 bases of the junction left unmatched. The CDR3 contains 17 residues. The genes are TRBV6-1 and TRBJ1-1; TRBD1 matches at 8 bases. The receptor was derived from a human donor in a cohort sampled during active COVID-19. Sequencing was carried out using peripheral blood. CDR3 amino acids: CASSERDRGDMNTEAFF. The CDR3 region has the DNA TGTGCCAGCAGTGAACGCGACAGGGGTGATATGAACACTGAAGCTTTCTTT.